These 9 T cell receptor beta chains came from one sample sequenced in a study of T cell responses to AZD1222 COVID-19 vaccine. Method: immunoSEQ multiplex PCR; TCRdb's copy keeps in-frame clones and lacks some. The sample includes 160,000 or so clones, 90% seen only once; the top ten take 3.5% to 5.5%. The material was peripheral blood, obtained 28 days after the second dose of the MenACWY control vaccine. These receptors came from an adult who received the MenACWY meningococcal vaccine as a control.

The chain is built from TRBV6-5 and TRBJ1-1; D not resolved. This CDR3 is built from 13 residues. Germline CDR1 is MNHEY and CDR2 is SVGAGI. The V gene lost 2 bases and the J gene lost 5 bases, with 9 bases spanning the gap. The CDR3 sequence: CASSYLFGTEAFF. DNA for the CDR3: TGTGCCAGCAGTTACCTTTTTGGAACTGAAGCTTTCTTT.

The rearrangement joins TRBV5-1 to TRBJ2-1; 12 bases map to TRBD2. Germline V gene lookup returns CDR1 SGHRS and CDR2 YFSETQ. The length of the CDR3 is 15 residues. Losses at the gene ends were 4 bases for V and 2 bases for J; bases not matched to a gene: 1. CDR3 nucleotide sequence: TGCGCCAGCAGCCGGACTAGCGGGACCTACAATGAGCAGTTCTTC. Protein: CASSRTSGTYNEQFF.

The V gene is TRBV28, the J gene TRBJ1-4; D not certain. The ends were cut back, 5 bases at V and 3 bases at J, with 16 bases in the middle. Germline loops: CDR1 MDHEN, CDR2 SYDVKM. CDR3 length: 16 amino acids. As DNA, the CDR3 is TGTGCCAGCAGTCCCCTCCTAAACCAGCCTAATGAAAAACTGTTTTTT. Its protein product is CASSPLLNQPNEKLFF.

The V call is TRBV12-2, the J call TRBJ2-7; no check of the table's D call, TRBD2, against the DNA was made. TRBV12-2 is a listed pseudogene. The CDR3 contains 14 residues. The CDR3 reads CASRTPGTEYEQYF. In nucleotides, the CDR3 is TGTGCAAGTCGCACCCCGGGAACGGAATACGAGCAGTACTTC.

CDR3 sequence reads: CASSHTGGTEAFF. DNA for the CDR3: TGCGCCAGCAGCCATACAGGGGGCACTGAAGCTTTCTTT. This chain uses TRBV4-3 with TRBJ1-1, with TRBD1 identical over 8 bases. V lost 3 bases, J lost 4 bases, and 1 base stayed unmatched. CDR3 length: 13 residues. Germline V gene lookup returns CDR1 LGHNA and CDR2 YSLEER.

The rearrangement uses TRBV5-4 and TRBJ1-2; TRBD1 matches 8 bases. Germline V CDR1 and CDR2: SGHNT, YYREEE (reference sequence). V dropped 4 bases and J dropped 6; count of bases not matched to a gene: 17. This CDR3 comprises 17 residues. As DNA, the CDR3 is TGTGCCAGCAGCCTCAGGACAGGGAGAACTTTAGTGCATGGCTACACCTTC. Residues: CASSLRTGRTLVHGYTF.

This clone was counted only a few times. The chain uses TRBV9 and TRBJ1-1, with TRBD1 matching over 10 bases. The V gene end was trimmed by 2 bases and the J gene end by 4 bases; junction bases not matched to a gene: 8. The V gene's germline CDR1 is SGDLS and CDR2 YYNGEE. The CDR3 has 16 residues. The CDR3 DNA follows: TGTGCCAGCAGCGTGGGGACAGGGGCTCGGGGCACTGAAGCTTTCTTT. Protein product: CASSVGTGARGTEAFF.

The rearrangement links TRBV28 to TRBJ1-4; TRBD1 matches at 8 bases. CDR1 and CDR2 from the germline V gene are MDHEN and SYDVKM. The CDR3 is made up of 14 amino acids. V trimming: 2 bases; J trimming: 4 bases; junction bases outside the gene matches: 0. The CDR3 here is CASSLTGGNEKLFF. The CDR3 nucleotides read TGTGCCAGCAGTTTAACAGGGGGTAATGAAAAACTGTTTTTT.

The chain uses TRBV5-4 and TRBJ1-4; D is perhaps TRBD1 (6 bases). The CDR3 length is 14 residues. The V gene lost 4 bases and the J gene lost 4 bases, with 11 bases spanning the gap. CDR1 and CDR2 from the germline V gene are SGHNT and YYREEE (reference sequence). CDR3 nucleotides: TGTGCCAGCAGCACGGGACAAATTAATGAAAAACTGTTTTTT. Its protein is CASSTGQINEKLFF.